Shown below are 18 T cell receptor beta chains from a single sample sequenced in a study of cytomegalovirus exposure and HLA in healthy donors. The primer mix had 60 Vbeta and 13 Jbeta primers. Assay: immunoSEQ multiplex PCR; the TCRdb copy retains only in-frame clones and omits some. The table has around 110,000 clones, around 82% seen once. Material: PBMCs. These receptor sequences come from a man over 45 in good health and CMV-seronegative.

The chain links TRBV2 to TRBJ1-4; D not certain. The CDR3 loop spans 16 amino acids. Deletions cut 6 bases from V and 0 bases from J, with 14 bases between. Germline V gene lookup returns CDR1 SNHLY and CDR2 FYNNEI. CDR3 amino acids: CASSPGVGSTNEKLFF. The CDR3 nucleotides read TGTGCCAGCAGCCCCGGGGTGGGGTCAACTAATGAAAAACTGTTTTTT.

The chain carries TRBV10-3 and TRBJ2-5, with TRBD2 identical over 8 bases. The CDR3 is 14 residues long. V was pared by 6 bases and J by 5 bases, with 8 bases of the junction left unmatched. Germline assignment: CDR1 ENHRY and CDR2 SYGVKD. CDR3 protein: CAISVAGPGETQYF. CDR3 sequence (DNA): TGTGCCATCAGCGTAGCGGGGCCGGGGGAGACCCAGTACTTC.

The V and J genes are TRBV4-2 and TRBJ2-5, with D perhaps matching TRBD1 (6 bases). The CDR3 sequence is 12 residues long. Trimming shortened V by 0 bases and J by 11 bases, and 10 bases separated the two germline ends. The germline V gene has CDR1 LGHNA and CDR2 YNFKEQ. The CDR3 DNA reads as TGTGCCAGCAGCCAAGAAGGGGGAAAGCAGTACTTC. As protein: CASSQEGGKQYF.

V gene TRBV6-5 combines with J gene TRBJ1-2, with 7 bases identical to TRBD1. CDR3 length: 13 residues. V lost 6 bases to trimming and J lost 4 bases; unmatched junction nucleotides: 5. Germline CDR1 is MNHEY and CDR2 is SVGAGI. CDR3 nucleotides: TGTGCCAGCAGATACAGGGGCGGCTATGGCTACACCTTC. Encoded protein: CASRYRGGYGYTF.

Only one count was recorded for this clone. V and J are TRBV11-1 and TRBJ2-3; tentatively, D is TRBD1 (5 bases). Germline V gives CDR1 SGHAT, CDR2 FQDESV (reference sequence). V lost 5 bases and J 4 bases, leaving 16 bases between the germline ends. The CDR3 spans 15 residues. The CDR3 region is CASSRVGRAADTQYF. Here the CDR3 DNA reads TGTGCCAGCAGCCGCGTGGGCAGGGCCGCAGATACGCAGTATTTT.

V gene TRBV15 combines with J gene TRBJ2-7; 9 positions agree with TRBD1. The germline V gene encodes CDR1 LNHNV and CDR2 YYDKDF (reference sequence). The CDR3 totals 15 residues. After removal of 2 bases from V and 3 bases from J, the junction contained 5 bases not matched to a gene. The CDR3 spells CATSRTGTGSYEQYF. As DNA, the CDR3 is TGTGCCACCAGCAGAACCGGGACAGGGAGCTACGAGCAGTACTTC. Full variable domain (outside the CDR3, taken from reference TRBV15 and TRBJ2-7): DAMVIQNPRYQVTQFGKPVTLSCSQTLNHNVMYWYQQKSSQAPKLLFHYYDKDFNNEADTPDNFQSRRPNTSFCFLDIRSPGLGDTAMYLCATSRTGTGSYEQYFGPGTRLTVT.

The V call is TRBV19, the J call TRBJ2-5; no definite D call. The V end was cut by 8 bases, the J end by 5 bases, with 15 bases between. Looked up from germline, CDR1 is LNHDA and CDR2 is SQIVND (reference sequence). This CDR3 contains 13 residues. The CDR3 reads CASGIQLRETQYF. The DNA of the CDR3 is TGTGCCAGTGGAATCCAACTGAGGGAGACCCAGTACTTC.

The genes are TRBV5-1 and TRBJ2-2; TRBD1 aligns across 7 bases. The CDR3 contains 15 residues. The V gene's germline CDR1 is SGHRS and CDR2 YFSETQ. Germline trimming cut 1 base from V and 1 base from J; bases unmatched to any gene: 1. The CDR3 sequence: CASSLRTGNTGELFF. CDR3 DNA sequence: TGCGCCAGCAGCTTGAGGACAGGGAACACCGGGGAGCTGTTTTTT.

This sequence joins TRBV11-2 and TRBJ1-2; TRBD1 matches 9 bases. Germline-derived CDR1 and CDR2 are SGHAT and FQNNGV. J lost 4 bases, V lost 1 base, and 1 base had no gene match. CDR3 size: 14 residues. CDR3 residues: CASSLGTGVYGYTF. The CDR3 DNA follows: TGTGCCAGCAGCTTAGGGACAGGGGTCTATGGCTACACCTTC.

This rearrangement joins TRBV5-5 to TRBJ1-6; no reliable D call. Germline V gene lookup returns CDR1 SGHKS and CDR2 YYEKEE (reference sequence). This CDR3 contains 16 residues. Trimming took 4 bases from V and 8 from J, leaving 19 bases between them. The CDR3 region is CASSREGSIGDSPLHF. The CDR3 DNA reads TGTGCCAGCAGCCGGGAGGGCTCAATCGGGGATTCACCCCTCCACTTT.

Note on this clone: Germline and junction disagree at one end, which may indicate a read error. The chain recombines TRBV7-3 with TRBJ1-4; the D is unclear. This CDR3 is built from 13 residues. Germline V gene sequence: CDR1 SGHTA, CDR2 FQGTGA. The CDR3 here is CASSITPSEKLFF. CDR3 bases: TGTGCCAGCAGCATAACCCCCTCTGAAAAACTGTTTTTT.

This chain joins TRBV29-1 and TRBJ1-2, with 9 bases identical to TRBD1. Germline V gene lookup returns CDR1 SQVTM and CDR2 ANQGSEA. V was pared by 3 bases and J by 5 bases, with 7 bases of the junction left unmatched. There are 14 residues in the CDR3. The CDR3 DNA sequence: TGCAGCGTTGAGGTTTGGGGACAGGGATATGGCTACACCTTC. Translating it yields CSVEVWGQGYGYTF.

The gene calls are TRBV6-1 and TRBJ1-1, with 7 bases lining up with TRBD1. The CDR3 totals 13 residues. The junction had 9 bases not matched to a gene; V was cut back by 10 bases and J by 4 bases. Germline CDR1 MNHNS, CDR2 SASEGT. CDR3 region: CATDLRGFTEAFF. The CDR3 DNA reads TGTGCCACCGATCTCAGGGGGTTCACTGAAGCTTTCTTT.

The chain links TRBV5-1 to TRBJ1-1, with D possibly matching TRBD1 (5 bases). CDR1 is SGHRS, CDR2 YFSETQ, per germline. The CDR3 covers 15 residues. Trimming pared 4 bases from V and 6 bases from J, leaving 19 bases between. The DNA for the CDR3 is TGCGCCAGCAGCCCAAGTACAGCAGGAGGGGCTGAAGCTTTCTTT. Protein product: CASSPSTAGGAEAFF. Full variable domain (outside the CDR3, taken from reference TRBV5-1 and TRBJ1-1): KAGVTQTPRYLIKTRGQQVTLSCSPISGHRSVSWYQQTPGQGLQFLFEYFSETQRNKGNFPGRFSGRQFSNSRSEMNVSTLELGDSALYLCASSPSTAGGAEAFFGQGTRLTVV.

The chain combines TRBV13 with TRBJ1-1; D call uncertain. Germline V gene lookup returns CDR1 PRHDT and CDR2 FYEKMQ (reference sequence). V lost 5 bases, J lost 3 bases, and 10 bases lay in between. The CDR3 consists of 13 residues. The CDR3 sequence: CASSLPGYTEAFF. The CDR3 DNA reads as TGTGCCAGCAGCCTTCCGGGGTACACTGAAGCTTTCTTT.

The genes are TRBV5-6 and TRBJ1-2; D remains ambiguous. This CDR3 comprises 17 residues. V lost 4 bases and J lost 1, with 20 bases in between. Germline CDR1 and CDR2: SGHDT and YYEEEE. CDR3 protein: CASSPITAIDRNYGYTF. As DNA, the CDR3 is TGTGCCAGCAGCCCCATCACAGCAATCGACCGTAACTATGGCTACACCTTC.

The chain links TRBV14 to TRBJ2-3; D ambiguous. Germline V gene sequence: CDR1 SGHDN, CDR2 FVKESK. The V end lost 0 bases, the J end lost 5 bases, and 9 bases lay between the germline ends. The CDR3 runs 14 residues. In nucleotides, the CDR3 is TGTGCCAGCAGCCAAGATTTGGTGAGAGATACGCAGTATTTT. This translates into CASSQDLVRDTQYF. The complete variable domain, with remaining parts taken from reference TRBV14 and TRBJ2-3, reads EAGVTQFPSHSVIEKGQTVTLRCDPISGHDNLYWYRRVMGKEIKFLLHFVKESKQDESGMPNNRFLAERTGGTYSTLKVQPAELEDSGVYFCASSQDLVRDTQYFGPGTRLTVL.

The rearrangement joins TRBV28 to TRBJ1-1; no definite D call. V lost 4 bases and J lost 5, with 11 bases in between. The CDR3 covers 13 residues. In germline, CDR1 is MDHEN, CDR2 SYDVKM. CDR3 amino acids: CASSSTAGTEAFF. The DNA of the CDR3 is TGTGCCAGCAGTTCAACCGCAGGTACTGAAGCTTTCTTT.